These 28 T cell receptor beta chains were all obtained from the same sample, sequenced in a study of PD-1 blockade in classical Hodgkin lymphoma (TCRdb year 2020). What this sample's time point label stands for: cycle 4 day 1 (C4D1), after less than 7 weeks of nivolumab. All trial patients had relapsed after autologous stem cell transplantation, with cohorts A, B and C differing in prior brentuximab vedotin exposure. The library was prepared using the immunoSEQ multiplex PCR assay. TCRdb retrieved this table from immuneACCESS and kept in-frame rearrangements only. Not all clones are present; in checked studies, unresolved V genes account for under half, and no reason is known for the remainder. This sample is represented by around 40,000 clones; 77% of them were singletons. Around 10% of the sample lies in the top ten. The sample here was peripheral blood mononuclear cells (PBMCs), taken before the fourth cycle of nivolumab. The receptors were sampled from a human donor with classical Hodgkin lymphoma.

This chain links TRBV5-4 with TRBJ2-5; maybe TRBD1 (5 bases). V was clipped by 4 bases and J by 1 base, with 11 bases between them. The CDR3 consists of 14 residues. Germline V gives CDR1 SGHNT, CDR2 YYREEE (reference sequence). The CDR3 nucleotides are TGTGCCAGCAGCCCCTCGACAGCCCAAGAGACCCAGTACTTC. It encodes CASSPSTAQETQYF.

The chain has TRBV5-1 and TRBJ1-1, with D perhaps matching TRBD1 (6 bases). V lost 7 bases and J lost 3, with 25 bases in between. This CDR3 has 17 residues. Germline V gives CDR1 SGHRS, CDR2 YFSETQ. The CDR3 spells CASGVNLLQGSYTEAFF. The DNA of the CDR3 is TGCGCCAGCGGGGTTAATCTCTTACAGGGAAGTTACACTGAAGCTTTCTTT.

The sample holds a few counts of this clone. This chain connects TRBV6-5 to TRBJ1-6, with a possible D match to TRBD1 (5 bases). The ends were cut back, 2 bases at V and 10 bases at J, with 6 bases in the middle. CDR1 and CDR2 (germline): MNHEY, SVGAGI. The CDR3 is 12 amino acids. CDR3 nucleotide sequence: TGTGCCAGCAGTTACCAGGGATCACCCCTCCACTTT. Translating it yields CASSYQGSPLHF.

This sequence joins TRBV4-2 and TRBJ1-4; unclear D gene. CDR3 length: 14 residues. Germline values: CDR1 LGHNA, CDR2 YNFKEQ. Trimming left V 0 bases short and J 6 bases short, with 8 bases between. This CDR3 is CASSQDLRDEKLFF. CDR3 coding DNA: TGTGCCAGCAGCCAAGATCTGAGAGATGAAAAACTGTTTTTT.

The chain combines TRBV14 with TRBJ1-1; no clear D gene. The CDR3 has 15 residues. The V end was cut by 1 base, the J end by 0 bases, with 9 bases between. The V gene's germline CDR1 is SGHDN and CDR2 FVKESK. The CDR3 spells CASSQGQFMNTEAFF. The CDR3 nucleotides read TGTGCCAGCAGCCAAGGGCAGTTCATGAACACTGAAGCTTTCTTT. Full variable domain (remainder filled in from reference TRBV14 and TRBJ1-1): EAGVTQFPSHSVIEKGQTVTLRCDPISGHDNLYWYRRVMGKEIKFLLHFVKESKQDESGMPNNRFLAERTGGTYSTLKVQPAELEDSGVYFCASSQGQFMNTEAFFGQGTRLTVV.

The rearrangement uses TRBV28 and TRBJ2-1; D is uncertain. Germline assignment: CDR1 MDHEN and CDR2 SYDVKM. This CDR3 spans 14 amino acids. V shed 2 bases and J shed 6 bases, with 11 bases lying between them. The CDR3 region is CASSLGDPSNEQFF. The CDR3 region has the DNA TGTGCCAGCAGTTTAGGTGACCCCTCCAATGAGCAGTTCTTC.

The rearrangement joins TRBV19 to TRBJ1-5, with 8 bases identical to TRBD1. The CDR3 loop spans 13 amino acids. Germline V lookup: CDR1 LNHDA, CDR2 SQIVND (reference sequence). V shed 7 bases and J 6 bases; nucleotides not matched to a gene: 5. Here the CDR3 reads CASMDRAGQPQHF. The CDR3 region has the DNA TGTGCCAGTATGGACAGGGCGGGTCAGCCCCAGCATTTT.

The chain couples TRBV19 to TRBJ1-3, with D hard to call. V lost 6 bases and J lost 0, with 15 bases in between. This CDR3 contains 16 residues. The V gene's germline CDR1 is LNHDA and CDR2 SQIVND (reference sequence). The CDR3, as DNA: TGTGCCAGTAGCGATGGCTCGGACGTCTCTGGAAACACCATATATTTT. Amino acid sequence: CASSDGSDVSGNTIYF.

The rearrangement joins TRBV4-3 to TRBJ2-1; 10 bases agree with TRBD2. With 1 base clipped from V and 2 bases from J, the junction kept 2 bases outside the gene matches. This CDR3 contains 16 residues. CDR1 LGHNA and CDR2 YSLEER come from the germline V gene. The CDR3 DNA reads as TGCGCCAGCAGCCAAGGGCTAGCGGGGGCCTACAATGAGCAGTTCTTC. Amino acids: CASSQGLAGAYNEQFF.

The chain recombines TRBV9 with TRBJ1-1; D call uncertain. CDR1 and CDR2 from the germline V gene are SGDLS and YYNGEE. The CDR3 runs to 15 residues. The V gene lost 3 bases and the J gene lost 3 bases, with 15 bases spanning the gap. CDR3: CASSATHLADTEAFF. CDR3 DNA: TGTGCCAGCAGCGCCACCCATTTGGCGGACACTGAAGCTTTCTTT.

The V gene is TRBV10-2, the J gene TRBJ2-1; D is uncertain. CDR3 length equals 14 residues. The ends were cut back, 3 bases at V and 8 bases at J, with 14 bases in the middle. The germline gives CDR1 WSHSY, CDR2 SAAADI. CDR3 sequence: CASSEWTESHEQFF. In nucleotides, the CDR3 is TGCGCCAGCAGTGAATGGACGGAGTCCCATGAGCAGTTCTTC.

The chain uses TRBV5-1 and TRBJ1-6, with D possibly being TRBD1 (5 bases). Germline loops: CDR1 SGHRS, CDR2 YFSETQ. V was cut by 0 bases and J by 5 bases, with 12 bases left in between. The CDR3 consists of 16 residues. The CDR3 region is CASSLVAGLDNSPLHF. The CDR3 DNA reads as TGCGCCAGCAGCTTGGTAGCAGGGTTAGATAATTCACCCCTCCACTTT.

The CDR3 sequence: CASREAGVRTGELFF. The CDR3 DNA sequence: TGCGCCAGCAGAGAGGCAGGGGTGAGAACCGGGGAGCTGTTTTTT. This chain joins TRBV10-2 and TRBJ2-2, with D possibly matching TRBD1 (6 bases). This CDR3 is built from 15 residues. V was clipped by 6 bases and J by 5 bases, with 16 bases between them. Germline CDR1 and CDR2: WSHSY and SAAADI.

The genes are TRBV27 and TRBJ1-1; 8 nucleotides agree with TRBD1. V gave up 4 bases and J gave up 4 bases; unmatched junction bases: 8. The CDR3 covers 15 residues. Germline assignment: CDR1 MNHEY and CDR2 SMNVEV (reference sequence). CDR3 sequence (DNA): TGTGCCAGCAGTTACTATGCAACAGGGGGCACTGAAGCTTTCTTT. This translates into CASSYYATGGTEAFF.

The J gene is TRBJ1-4, the V gene TRBV28; D is possibly TRBD1 (6 bases). Germline V gene data show CDR1 as MDHEN and CDR2 as SYDVKM. The ends were cut back, 1 base at V and 2 bases at J, with 11 bases in the middle. The CDR3 runs 16 residues. CDR3 sequence reads: CASSLYRDPTNEKLFF. The CDR3 nucleotides are TGTGCCAGCAGTTTATACAGGGATCCGACTAATGAAAAACTGTTTTTT.

This clone was recorded only once. The chain uses TRBV6-6 and TRBJ2-7, with 7 bases fitting TRBD2. Trimming cost V 7 bases and J 2 bases; bases outside gene matches: 8. The CDR3 loop spans 14 amino acids. The germline CDR1 and CDR2 sequences are MNHNY and SVGAGI (reference sequence). For the CDR3, the DNA is TGTGCCAGCACCTACCAGCGGGGACCCTACGAGCAGTACTTC. This codes for CASTYQRGPYEQYF.

This clone was picked up one time. The gene calls are TRBV27 and TRBJ2-2, with TRBD2 identical over 9 bases. The germline V gene encodes CDR1 MNHEY and CDR2 SMNVEV (reference sequence). After removal of 2 bases from V and 1 base from J, the junction contained 5 bases not matched to a gene. There are 17 residues in the CDR3. DNA of the CDR3: TGTGCCAGCAGTTTAAGTGCGGGGGGGGTGAACACCGGGGAGCTGTTTTTT. Residues: CASSLSAGGVNTGELFF.

The V gene is TRBV7-2, the J gene TRBJ1-1; the D gene is possibly TRBD1 (6 bases). This CDR3 has 16 residues. Germline lookup yields CDR1 SGHTA and CDR2 FQGNSA. The V end was cut by 3 bases, the J end by 6 bases, with 20 bases between. The CDR3 is CASSLKQGSGYAEAFF. DNA for the CDR3: TGTGCCAGCAGCTTGAAACAGGGCAGCGGTTACGCTGAAGCTTTCTTT.

The chain links TRBV5-1 to TRBJ1-1; D gene unclear. Germline V gives CDR1 SGHRS, CDR2 YFSETQ. The CDR3 length is 13 residues. V was clipped by 0 bases and J by 5 bases, with 8 bases between them. CDR3: CASSLEGWTEAFF. The CDR3 nucleotides read TGCGCCAGCAGCTTGGAGGGCTGGACTGAAGCTTTCTTT.

The rearrangement uses TRBV30 and TRBJ1-2, with D hard to call. V lost 2 bases and J 8 bases, leaving 21 bases between the germline ends. Germline V gives CDR1 GTSNPN, CDR2 SVGIG (reference sequence). The CDR3 extends over 15 amino acids. The CDR3 sequence is CAWSSTGSGSWGYTF. The CDR3 region has the DNA TGTGCCTGGAGTTCCACGGGCTCCGGGAGTTGGGGCTACACCTTC.

The CDR3 bases are TGCGCCAGCAGCATTAGGGGGCCCGACACAGATACGCAGTATTTT. Its protein product is CASSIRGPDTDTQYF. The V call is TRBV5-1, the J call TRBJ2-3, with 7 bases identical to TRBD1. The CDR3 covers 15 residues. V lost 4 bases and J lost 2; bases outside the gene matches: 7. CDR1 and CDR2 from the germline V gene are SGHRS and YFSETQ.

This clone has more than one count but fewer than ten. This chain joins TRBV9 and TRBJ2-1, with D uncertain. The CDR3 runs 15 residues. Germline CDR1 SGDLS, CDR2 YYNGEE. V gave up 0 bases and J gave up 4 bases, with 11 bases separating them. The CDR3 coding sequence is TGTGCCAGCAGCGTAGACACAGCCCCGTACAATGAGCAGTTCTTC. Amino acid sequence: CASSVDTAPYNEQFF. Full variable domain (remainder filled in from reference TRBV9 and TRBJ2-1): DSGVTQTPKHLITATGQRVTLRCSPRSGDLSVYWYQQSLDQGLQFLIQYYNGEERAKGNILERFSAQQFPDLHSELNLSSLELGDSALYFCASSVDTAPYNEQFFGPGTRLTVL.

This clone has just one count. The CDR3 DNA reads as TGCGCCAGCAGCTTGGCCGGGACAGGGAATCAGCCCCAGCATTTT. Its protein product is CASSLAGTGNQPQHF. The chain recombines TRBV5-1 with TRBJ1-5, with 9 bases identical to TRBD1. The V gene's germline CDR1 is SGHRS and CDR2 YFSETQ. This CDR3 contains 15 residues. The V and J ends lost 0 bases and 4 bases, in that order; junction bases with no gene match: 2.

The chain employs TRBV7-9 and TRBJ2-3; D is undetermined. Germline V lookup: CDR1 SEHNR, CDR2 FQNEAQ (reference sequence). V was clipped by 1 base and J by 14 bases, with 16 bases between them. The CDR3 has 13 residues. The CDR3 DNA follows: TGTGCCAGCAGCTTAGAGGCAGCGCCGGTTCCGTATTTT. It specifies CASSLEAAPVPYF.

This chain connects TRBV6-5 to TRBJ2-7; D possibly corresponds to TRBD2 (7 bases). Germline V lookup: CDR1 MNHEY, CDR2 SVGAGI. Trimming shortened V by 3 bases and J by 2 bases, and 11 bases separated the two germline ends. The CDR3 has 14 amino acids. CDR3 residues: CASSYAGATYEQYF. CDR3 coding DNA: TGTGCCAGCAGTTATGCGGGGGCCACCTACGAGCAGTACTTC.

CDR3 protein: CASSQVASKILHEQFF. In DNA form, the CDR3 reads TGTGCCAGCAGCCAAGTGGCCAGTAAAATCCTCCATGAGCAGTTCTTC. This chain links TRBV4-2 with TRBJ2-1; D not certain. The CDR3 consists of 16 residues. CDR1 LGHNA and CDR2 YNFKEQ come from the germline V gene. V was clipped by 1 base and J by 8 bases, with 18 bases between them.

The chain couples TRBV19 to TRBJ1-2; D not resolved. Trimming stripped 0 bases from V and 6 bases from J, with 11 bases between. Per the germline V gene, CDR1 is LNHDA and CDR2 is SQIVND (reference sequence). This CDR3 has 14 amino acids. The CDR3 coding sequence is TGTGCCAGTAGTATAGAGACGGCCGGCCATGGCTACACCTTC. Its protein is CASSIETAGHGYTF.

The chain carries TRBV7-2 and TRBJ2-2; D is uncertain. The CDR3 loop spans 14 amino acids. Germline CDR1 reads SGHTA; CDR2 reads FQGNSA. The V and J ends lost 4 bases and 2 bases respectively, with 8 bases between them. DNA for the CDR3: TGTGCCAGCAGCTCAACTCGAAACACCGGGGAGCTGTTTTTT. Encoded protein: CASSSTRNTGELFF.